These 19 T cell receptor beta chains were all obtained from the same sample, sequenced in a study of T cell changes during pregnancy in multiple sclerosis. Assay used: immunoSEQ multiplex PCR; TCRdb lists only in-frame clones, some missing. The table records around 52,000 clones, 92% of them present only once. Sequences were derived from CD4+ T cells from peripheral blood mononuclear cells, sampled in the second trimester of pregnancy. These receptors all come from a female donor with multiple sclerosis, enrolled in a pregnancy study.

This chain links TRBV7-9 with TRBJ2-2; 11 positions agree with TRBD2. V lost 4 bases to trimming and J lost 9 bases; unmatched junction nucleotides: 10. The CDR3 totals 16 residues. CDR1 is SEHNR and CDR2 is FQNEAQ in the germline V gene (reference sequence). The CDR3 sequence: CASSSIAGGYIRELFF. CDR3 DNA sequence: TGTGCCAGCAGCTCCATAGCGGGGGGGTATATCCGGGAGCTGTTTTTT.

The chain couples TRBV19 to TRBJ1-2; 9 bases are a match to TRBD1. This CDR3 comprises 13 residues. The trim removed 6 bases at V and 9 bases at J, leaving 8 bases unmatched. Germline V gives CDR1 LNHDA, CDR2 SQIVND (reference sequence). CDR3 in amino acids: CASSIDGTGRYTF. Here the CDR3 DNA reads TGTGCCAGTAGCATCGACGGGACAGGGCGCTACACCTTC.

The chain links TRBV6-5 to TRBJ1-1; unclear D gene. This CDR3 has 14 residues. The V gene lost 3 bases and the J gene lost 1 base, with 9 bases spanning the gap. Germline V gives CDR1 MNHEY, CDR2 SVGAGI. CDR3 in amino acids: CASSYGEKNTEAFF. The CDR3 DNA reads TGTGCCAGCAGTTATGGAGAGAAGAACACTGAAGCTTTCTTT.

This chain uses TRBV5-6 with TRBJ1-4; D remains unclear. The CDR3 runs 16 residues. Germline values: CDR1 SGHDT, CDR2 YYEEEE. The V end lost 1 base, the J end lost 0 bases, and 10 bases lay between the germline ends. CDR3 sequence: CASSLSQVPTNEKLFF. As DNA, the CDR3 is TGTGCCAGCAGCTTGAGCCAAGTTCCAACTAATGAAAAACTGTTTTTT.

The chain employs TRBV5-1 and TRBJ1-1; 7 nucleotides match TRBD1. Unmatched junction bases numbered 11, after V lost 2 bases and J lost 1 base. The CDR3 is 17 amino acids. Germline lookup yields CDR1 SGHRS and CDR2 YFSETQ. CDR3 in amino acids: CASSLLRQGAQNTEAFF. CDR3 bases: TGCGCCAGCAGCTTATTGAGACAGGGAGCACAGAACACTGAAGCTTTCTTT.

This chain connects TRBV5-4 to TRBJ2-5; 11 bases fit TRBD2. Per the germline V gene, CDR1 is SGHNT and CDR2 is YYREEE (reference sequence). J was trimmed by 5 bases and V by 0 bases; bases with no gene match: 6. The CDR3 extends over 16 amino acids. The CDR3 region has the DNA TGTGCCAGCAGCTTGGATCTAGCGGGGGGTCACGAGACCCAGTACTTC. It encodes CASSLDLAGGHETQYF. The entire variable domain, with the rest obtained from reference TRBV5-4 and TRBJ2-5, is as follows: ETGVTQSPTHLIKTRGQQVTLRCSSQSGHNTVSWYQQALGQGPQFIFQYYREEENGRGNFPPRFSGLQFPNYSSELNVNALELDDSALYLCASSLDLAGGHETQYFGPGTRLLVL.

The chain links TRBV4-1 to TRBJ2-1; TRBD2 agrees at 9 bases. Germline V gene lookup returns CDR1 MGHRA and CDR2 YSYEKL. This CDR3 is built from 15 residues. The V gene end was trimmed by 0 bases and the J gene end by 10 bases; junction bases not matched to a gene: 7. The CDR3 sequence: CASSQDLAGLGEQFF. In DNA form, the CDR3 reads TGCGCCAGCAGCCAAGATCTAGCGGGGTTGGGGGAGCAGTTCTTC.

The V and J genes are TRBV7-2 and TRBJ2-5, with TRBD2 matching 12 bases. Germline V gene lookup returns CDR1 SGHTA and CDR2 FQGNSA. This CDR3 has 16 amino acids. Trimming at V came to 3 bases and at J to 5 bases, leaving 7 bases not matched to a gene. Written as DNA, the CDR3 is TGTGCCAGCAGCTTCGCCGGGCTAGCGGGAGGGGAGACCCAGTACTTC. Protein product: CASSFAGLAGGETQYF.

The chain is built from TRBV4-2 and TRBJ2-5; D possibly corresponds to TRBD2 (6 bases). Deletions cut 6 bases from V and 0 bases from J, with 14 bases between. Germline CDR1 LGHNA, CDR2 YNFKEQ. This CDR3 is 15 amino acids long. The CDR3 DNA follows: TGTGCCAGCAGTGTCGGGACTGGAAACCAAGAGACCCAGTACTTC. Translation gives CASSVGTGNQETQYF.

The V and J genes are TRBV30 and TRBJ2-1, with 7 nucleotides matching TRBD1. The CDR3 has 13 residues. Germline values: CDR1 GTSNPN, CDR2 SVGIG (reference sequence). J lost 8 bases, V lost 4 bases, and 8 bases had no gene match. The CDR3 DNA reads TGTGCCTGGAAGAGACAGGGAGTGGATGAGCAGTTCTTC. Protein: CAWKRQGVDEQFF.

The chain recombines TRBV5-4 with TRBJ2-3, with D possibly TRBD1 on 6 matching bases. In germline, CDR1 is SGHNT, CDR2 YYREEE (reference sequence). CDR3 length: 17 residues. The V and J ends lost 0 bases and 3 bases respectively, with 17 bases between them. The CDR3 bases are TGTGCCAGCAGCTTGGGTGGACAGACCTCCTTGACAGATACGCAGTATTTT. As protein: CASSLGGQTSLTDTQYF. The full variable domain, completed using reference TRBV5-4 and TRBJ2-3, is ETGVTQSPTHLIKTRGQQVTLRCSSQSGHNTVSWYQQALGQGPQFIFQYYREEENGRGNFPPRFSGLQFPNYSSELNVNALELDDSALYLCASSLGGQTSLTDTQYFGPGTRLTVL.

This sequence joins TRBV19 and TRBJ1-1, with 8 bases that match TRBD1. This CDR3 has 16 residues. Germline loops: CDR1 LNHDA, CDR2 SQIVND (reference sequence). Trimming took 6 bases from V and 1 from J; bases not matched to a gene: 10. The CDR3 DNA reads TGTGCCAGTAGCCTCTTGACAGGGGCACAGAACACTGAAGCTTTCTTT. Its translation is CASSLLTGAQNTEAFF.

The chain joins TRBV30 to TRBJ2-3; the D gene is possibly TRBD2 (7 bases). The ends were cut back, 3 bases at V and 5 bases at J, with 12 bases in the middle. The germline CDR1 and CDR2 sequences are GTSNPN and SVGIG (reference sequence). CDR3 length equals 13 residues. The CDR3 spells CAWREGGGDTQYF. For the CDR3, the DNA is TGTGCCTGGAGAGAGGGGGGGGGAGATACGCAGTATTTT.

The chain couples TRBV18 to TRBJ1-1; no clear D. V shed 6 bases and J shed 3 bases, with 8 bases lying between them. CDR3 length: 12 amino acids. Per germline, CDR1 KGHSH and CDR2 LQKENI. CDR3 in amino acids: CASSRLYTEAFF. The DNA of the CDR3 is TGTGCCAGCTCGAGGTTATACACTGAAGCTTTCTTT.

This clone showed up just once. The rearrangement joins TRBV5-4 to TRBJ2-1; the match to TRBD2 covers 8 bases. There are 15 residues in the CDR3. J was trimmed by 3 bases and V by 4 bases; bases with no gene match: 6. The germline V gene encodes CDR1 SGHNT and CDR2 YYREEE (reference sequence). The CDR3 protein is CASSPGRGDYNEQFF. In DNA, the CDR3 is TGTGCCAGCAGCCCCGGGAGGGGGGACTACAATGAGCAGTTCTTC.

Of note for this clone: The same CDR3 arises from other DNA sequences in this sample as well. The chain is built from TRBV5-4 and TRBJ2-3; 10 nucleotides line up with TRBD1. Germline CDR1 SGHNT, CDR2 YYREEE (reference sequence). The CDR3 contains 15 residues. V shed 4 bases and J 3 bases; nucleotides not matched to a gene: 5. CDR3 sequence (DNA): TGTGCCAGCAGCCTGGGACAGGGGATTACAGATACGCAGTATTTT. It specifies CASSLGQGITDTQYF. The whole variable domain, remainder taken from reference TRBV5-4 and TRBJ2-3, is ETGVTQSPTHLIKTRGQQVTLRCSSQSGHNTVSWYQQALGQGPQFIFQYYREEENGRGNFPPRFSGLQFPNYSSELNVNALELDDSALYLCASSLGQGITDTQYFGPGTRLTVL.

This clone was counted a single time. This CDR3 reads CASSTSVLDEQYF. The CDR3 bases are TGTGCCAGTAGCACTAGCGTCCTCGACGAGCAGTACTTC. V is TRBV19 and J is TRBJ2-7, with 7 bases matching TRBD2. The CDR3 covers 13 residues. Germline values: CDR1 LNHDA, CDR2 SQIVND (reference sequence). V lost 6 bases to trimming and J lost 5 bases; unmatched junction nucleotides: 7.

This clone was seen more than once but under ten times. In the same sample, other DNA sequences code for this CDR3. The V call is TRBV9, the J call TRBJ2-5; 13 nucleotides align to TRBD2. Germline V CDR1 and CDR2: SGDLS, YYNGEE. V was pared by 0 bases and J by 4 bases, with 0 bases of the junction left unmatched. The CDR3 sequence is 15 residues long. CDR3 sequence reads: CASSVGLAGGETQYF. The CDR3 DNA follows: TGTGCCAGCAGCGTAGGACTAGCGGGAGGAGAGACCCAGTACTTC.

The gene calls are TRBV9 and TRBJ2-2; 11 bases line up with TRBD2. This CDR3 comprises 17 residues. The germline V gene has CDR1 SGDLS and CDR2 YYNGEE. J gave up 3 bases and V 4 bases, and 8 bases lay outside the gene matches. CDR3 coding DNA: TGTGCCAGCAGCACCCTAGCGGGAGGCGGGGACACCGGGGAGCTGTTTTTT. It is translated as CASSTLAGGGDTGELFF.